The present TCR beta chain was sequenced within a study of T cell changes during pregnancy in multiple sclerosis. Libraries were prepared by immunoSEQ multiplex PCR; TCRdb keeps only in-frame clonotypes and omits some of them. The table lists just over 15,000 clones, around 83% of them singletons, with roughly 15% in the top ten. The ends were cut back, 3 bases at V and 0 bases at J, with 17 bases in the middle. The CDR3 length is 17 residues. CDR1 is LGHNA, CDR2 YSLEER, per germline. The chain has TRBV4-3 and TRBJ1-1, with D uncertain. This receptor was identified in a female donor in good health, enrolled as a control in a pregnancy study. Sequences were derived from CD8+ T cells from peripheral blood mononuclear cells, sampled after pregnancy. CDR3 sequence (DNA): TGCGCCAGCAGCCAGTACTCTTCGGCGGCCATGAACACTGAAGCTTTCTTT. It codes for CASSQYSSAAMNTEAFF.